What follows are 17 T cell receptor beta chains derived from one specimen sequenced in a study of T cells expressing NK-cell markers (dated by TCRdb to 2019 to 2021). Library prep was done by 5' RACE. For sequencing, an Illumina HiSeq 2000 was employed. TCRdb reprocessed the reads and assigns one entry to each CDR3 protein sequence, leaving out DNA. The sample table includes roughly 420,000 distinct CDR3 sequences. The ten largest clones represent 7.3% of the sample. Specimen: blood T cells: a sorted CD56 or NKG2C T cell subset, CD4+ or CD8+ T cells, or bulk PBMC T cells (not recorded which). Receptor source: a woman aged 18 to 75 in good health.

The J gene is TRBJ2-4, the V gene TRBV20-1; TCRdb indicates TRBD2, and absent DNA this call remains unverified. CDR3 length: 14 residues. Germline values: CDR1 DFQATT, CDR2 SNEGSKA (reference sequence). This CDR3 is CSASKGVAKNIQYF.

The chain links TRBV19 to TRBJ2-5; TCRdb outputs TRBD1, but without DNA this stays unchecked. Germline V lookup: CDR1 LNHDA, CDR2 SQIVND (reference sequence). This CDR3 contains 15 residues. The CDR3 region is CASRNGQGGRETQYF. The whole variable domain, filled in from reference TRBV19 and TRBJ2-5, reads DGGITQSPKYLFRKEGQNVTLSCEQNLNHDAMYWYRQDPGQGLRLIYYSQIVNDFQKGDIAEGYSVSREKKESFPLTVTSAQKNPTAFYLCASRNGQGGRETQYFGPGTRLLVL.

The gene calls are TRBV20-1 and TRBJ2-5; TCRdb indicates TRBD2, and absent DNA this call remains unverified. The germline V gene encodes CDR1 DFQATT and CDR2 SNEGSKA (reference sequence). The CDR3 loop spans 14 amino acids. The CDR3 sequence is CSARNSGSWETQYF.

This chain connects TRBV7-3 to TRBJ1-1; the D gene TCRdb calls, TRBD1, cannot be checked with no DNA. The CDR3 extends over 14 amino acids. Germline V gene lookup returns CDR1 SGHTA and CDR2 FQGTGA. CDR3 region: CASSKDRLNTEAFF.

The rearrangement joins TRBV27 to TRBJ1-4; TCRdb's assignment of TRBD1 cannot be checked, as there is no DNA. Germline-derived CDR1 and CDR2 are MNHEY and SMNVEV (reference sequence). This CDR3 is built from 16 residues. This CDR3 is CASSLLGTRQGEKLFF.

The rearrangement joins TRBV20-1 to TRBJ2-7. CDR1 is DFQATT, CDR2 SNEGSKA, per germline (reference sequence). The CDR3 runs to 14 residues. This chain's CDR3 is CSARDSGEAYEQYF.

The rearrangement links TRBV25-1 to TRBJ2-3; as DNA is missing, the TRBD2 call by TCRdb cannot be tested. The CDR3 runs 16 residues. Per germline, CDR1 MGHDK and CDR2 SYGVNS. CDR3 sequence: CASSDRTSGVGDTQYF.

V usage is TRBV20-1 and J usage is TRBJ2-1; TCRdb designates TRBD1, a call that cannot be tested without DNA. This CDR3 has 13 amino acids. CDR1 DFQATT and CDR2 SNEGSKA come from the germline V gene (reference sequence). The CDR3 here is CSAWTGDHNEQFF.

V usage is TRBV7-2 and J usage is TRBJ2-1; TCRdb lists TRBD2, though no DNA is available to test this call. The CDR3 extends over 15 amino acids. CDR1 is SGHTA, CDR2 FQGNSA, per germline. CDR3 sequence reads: CASSPGTSFYNEQFF.

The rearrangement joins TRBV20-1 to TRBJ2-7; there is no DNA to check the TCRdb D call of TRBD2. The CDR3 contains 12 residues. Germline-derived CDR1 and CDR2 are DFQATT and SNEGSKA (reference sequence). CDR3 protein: CSAPRRAVEQYF.

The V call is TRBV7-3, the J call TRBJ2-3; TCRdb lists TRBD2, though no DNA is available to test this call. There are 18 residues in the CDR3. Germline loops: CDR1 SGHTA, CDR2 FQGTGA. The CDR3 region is CASSLTGLAGGIADTQYF.

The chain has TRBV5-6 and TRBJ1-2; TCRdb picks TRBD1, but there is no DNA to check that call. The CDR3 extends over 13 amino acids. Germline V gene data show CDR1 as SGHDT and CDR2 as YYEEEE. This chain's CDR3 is CASSSPDRGGYTF.

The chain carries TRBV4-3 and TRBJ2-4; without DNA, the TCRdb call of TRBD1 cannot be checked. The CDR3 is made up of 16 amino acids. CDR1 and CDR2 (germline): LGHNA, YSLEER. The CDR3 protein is CASSQDLGGVTDIQYF.

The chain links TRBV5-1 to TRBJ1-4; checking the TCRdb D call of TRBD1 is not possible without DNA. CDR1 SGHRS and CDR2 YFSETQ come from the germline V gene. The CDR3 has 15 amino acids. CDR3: CASSHWGATNEKLFF.

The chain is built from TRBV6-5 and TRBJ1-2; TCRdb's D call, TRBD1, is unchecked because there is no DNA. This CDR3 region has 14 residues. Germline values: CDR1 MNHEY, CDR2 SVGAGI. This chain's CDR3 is CASSYRGFNYGYTF.

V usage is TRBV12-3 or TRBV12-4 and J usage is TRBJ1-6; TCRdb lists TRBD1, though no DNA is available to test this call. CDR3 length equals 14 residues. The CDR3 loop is CASSPRGERSPLHF.

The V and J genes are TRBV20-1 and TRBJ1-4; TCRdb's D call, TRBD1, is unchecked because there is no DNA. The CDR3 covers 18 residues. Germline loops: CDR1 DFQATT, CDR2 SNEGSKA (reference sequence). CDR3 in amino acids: CSARLPGQGPGGIGKLFF.